Following are 18 T cell receptor beta chains from one sample sequenced in a study of OX40 agonist ivuxolimab in advanced cancers. Sequencing was performed with immunoSEQ multiplex PCR; in TCRdb, only in-frame clones are kept and a portion is missing. This table holds tens of thousands of clones, 65% to 90% found once. Sequences were derived from CD4+ or CD8+ T cells sorted from blood, sampled in a trial of the OX40 agonist ivuxolimab. These receptor sequences come from an adult with an advanced solid tumor such as melanoma, head and neck, liver or kidney cancer.

The rearrangement links TRBV6-5 to TRBJ1-1; no reliable D call. The CDR3 is 16 residues long. The V gene lost 0 bases and the J gene lost 1 base, with 12 bases spanning the gap. CDR1 and CDR2 (germline): MNHEY, SVGAGI. The CDR3 bases are TGTGCCAGCAGTTACTCAGGTGACGGGAAGAACACTGAAGCTTTCTTT. It translates to CASSYSGDGKNTEAFF.

The chain is built from TRBV6-4 and TRBJ2-1; TRBD2 aligns across 8 bases. Germline loops: CDR1 MRHNA, CDR2 SNTAGT. The CDR3 runs to 13 residues. Losses at the gene ends were 3 bases for V and 11 bases for J; bases not matched to a gene: 6. CDR3 sequence reads: CASSDDLAGKQFF. The CDR3 nucleotides are TGTGCCAGCAGTGATGACCTAGCGGGCAAGCAGTTCTTC.

The chain links TRBV11-2 to TRBJ2-7, with 13 bases fitting TRBD2. CDR1 and CDR2 from the germline V gene are SGHAT and FQNNGV. CDR3 length equals 14 residues. V shed 4 bases and J 6 bases; nucleotides not matched to a gene: 3. The CDR3 DNA reads as TGTGCCAGCAGCTCACTAGCGGGGGGGCGCGAGCAGTACTTC. It is translated as CASSSLAGGREQYF.

V gene TRBV5-8 combines with J gene TRBJ1-1; a weak D match, TRBD1 (6 bases). CDR3 length: 13 amino acids. V lost 4 bases, J lost 1 base, and 8 bases lay in between. Germline V gene lookup returns CDR1 SGHTS and CDR2 YDEGEE. CDR3 DNA: TGTGCCAGCAGCCCGGGACAGAACACTGAAGCTTTCTTT. As protein: CASSPGQNTEAFF.

The V gene is TRBV11-2, the J gene TRBJ1-5, with D possibly TRBD1 on 5 matching bases. CDR3 size: 13 residues. The V end was cut by 1 base, the J end by 5 bases, with 6 bases between. CDR1 SGHAT and CDR2 FQNNGV come from the germline V gene. CDR3 region: CASSLGRDQPQHF. The CDR3 DNA follows: TGTGCCAGCAGCTTAGGCAGGGATCAGCCCCAGCATTTT.

The V call is TRBV5-6, the J call TRBJ2-7; D unresolved. This CDR3 region has 12 residues. V lost 5 bases to trimming and J lost 6 bases, with 12 bases between them. CDR1 and CDR2 from the germline V gene are SGHDT and YYEEEE. CDR3 coding DNA: TGTGCCAGCAGGGTGCGAGTGGCCGAGCAGTACTTC. It is translated as CASRVRVAEQYF.

J is TRBJ1-1 and V is TRBV2; D is ambiguous. Germline V lookup: CDR1 SNHLY, CDR2 FYNNEI. V gave up 7 bases and J gave up 1 base, with 16 bases separating them. The CDR3 runs 15 residues. CDR3 nucleotide sequence: TGTGCCAGCACCCTTACCTGGACGGGGAACACTGAAGCTTTCTTT. Protein sequence: CASTLTWTGNTEAFF.

The chain combines TRBV7-3 with TRBJ2-3, with 14 bases aligning to TRBD2. Trimming cost V 2 bases and J 5 bases; bases outside gene matches: 6. The CDR3 has 17 residues. Germline V gene lookup returns CDR1 SGHTA and CDR2 FQGTGA. The CDR3 coding sequence is TGTGCCAGCAGCTTAGGACTAGCGGGGGGCCGTGGAGATACGCAGTATTTT. Its protein is CASSLGLAGGRGDTQYF.

V usage is TRBV5-1 and J usage is TRBJ2-7; 11 bases agree with TRBD2. Trimming at V came to 0 bases and at J to 4 bases, leaving 3 bases not matched to a gene. The CDR3 is 15 residues long. Germline assignment: CDR1 SGHRS and CDR2 YFSETQ. The CDR3 region is CASSLEGTSGYEQYF. Written as DNA, the CDR3 is TGCGCCAGCAGCTTGGAGGGGACTAGCGGTTACGAGCAGTACTTC. Supplemented by reference TRBV5-1 and TRBJ2-7, the full variable domain reads KAGVTQTPRYLIKTRGQQVTLSCSPISGHRSVSWYQQTPGQGLQFLFEYFSETQRNKGNFPGRFSGRQFSNSRSEMNVSTLELGDSALYLCASSLEGTSGYEQYFGPGTRLTVT.

This clone has a single count. The genes are TRBV5-1 and TRBJ2-3, with D possibly TRBD2 on 6 matching bases. Germline values: CDR1 SGHRS, CDR2 YFSETQ. This CDR3 comprises 16 residues. The V and J ends lost 0 bases and 1 base respectively, with 12 bases between them. CDR3 sequence: CASSLEARDGTDTQYF. CDR3 in DNA: TGCGCCAGCAGCTTGGAGGCGCGGGACGGCACAGATACGCAGTATTTT.

With respect to this clone: One end of the junction is discordant with germline, which a read error may explain. The V and J genes are TRBV5-4 and TRBJ2-3; D is ambiguous. The CDR3 is 16 amino acids. CDR1 and CDR2 (germline): SGHNT, YYREEE (reference sequence). CDR3 amino acids: CASSQDSRPSTDTQYF. CDR3 sequence (DNA): TGCGCCAGCAGCCAAGATTCCCGACCCAGCACAGATACGCAGTATTTT. The whole variable domain, remainder taken from reference TRBV5-4 and TRBJ2-3, is ETGVTQSPTHLIKTRGQQVTLRCSSQSGHNTVSWYQQALGQGPQFIFQYYREEENGRGNFPPRFSGLQFPNYSSELNVNALELDDSALYLCASSQDSRPSTDTQYFGPGTRLTVL.

In DNA form, the CDR3 reads TGTGCCATCAGTGAGTCGACTCCGACAGGCTACGAGCAGTACTTC. Amino acid sequence: CAISESTPTGYEQYF. The V and J genes are TRBV10-3 and TRBJ2-7; tentatively, D is TRBD1 (6 bases). Germline V gives CDR1 ENHRY, CDR2 SYGVKD. This CDR3 comprises 15 residues. The V gene lost 0 bases and the J gene lost 3 bases, with 12 bases spanning the gap.

The chain couples TRBV6-5 to TRBJ1-1; the D is unclear. The V gene's germline CDR1 is MNHEY and CDR2 SVGAGI. The length of the CDR3 is 12 residues. V lost 8 bases and J lost 0, with 7 bases in between. The CDR3 here is CASHGMNTEAFF. The CDR3 DNA is TGTGCCAGCCACGGAATGAACACTGAAGCTTTCTTT.

On this clone itself: One junction end does not reproduce the germline sequence, and a read error may be involved. The genes are TRBV5-1 and TRBJ2-7; TRBD1 is a possible D gene (6 bases). The CDR3 spans 14 residues. The germline V gene has CDR1 SGHRS and CDR2 YFSETQ. CDR3 loop: CASSLRGHFYEQYF. The CDR3 DNA reads TGTGCCAGCAGCTTACGGGGACACTTCTACGAGCAGTACTTC. Supplemented by reference TRBV5-1 and TRBJ2-7, the full variable domain reads KAGVTQTPRYLIKTRGQQVTLSCSPISGHRSVSWYQQTPGQGLQFLFEYFSETQRNKGNFPGRFSGRQFSNSRSEMNVSTLELGDSALYLCASSLRGHFYEQYFGPGTRLTVT.

The chain joins TRBV9 to TRBJ2-2; 13 nucleotides line up with TRBD2. Germline V gives CDR1 SGDLS, CDR2 YYNGEE. The junction had 5 bases not matched to a gene; V was cut back by 3 bases and J by 3 bases. This CDR3 region has 17 residues. The chain's CDR3 is CASSGGGLAGDTGELFF. DNA of the CDR3: TGTGCCAGCAGCGGAGGAGGACTAGCGGGAGACACCGGGGAGCTGTTTTTT.

This clone was observed a single time. This chain uses TRBV5-4 with TRBJ1-2; tentatively, D is TRBD1 (5 bases). CDR1 SGHNT and CDR2 YYREEE come from the germline V gene (reference sequence). V was shortened by 1 base and J by 3 bases, with 10 bases between the two germline ends. The CDR3 sequence is 14 residues long. CDR3 loop: CASSLKGIDYGYTF. The CDR3 DNA reads TGTGCCAGCAGCTTGAAGGGGATCGACTATGGCTACACCTTC.

This sequence joins TRBV29-1 and TRBJ1-3; perhaps TRBD1 as D (5 bases). CDR3 length: 14 residues. Between the trimmed V and J ends, which lost 2 bases and 0 bases, there was a span of 8 bases. Germline lookup yields CDR1 SQVTM and CDR2 ANQGSEA. The CDR3 reads CSVEWGFSGNTIYF. CDR3 in DNA: TGCAGCGTTGAATGGGGGTTCTCTGGAAACACCATATATTTT.

The chain combines TRBV6-1 with TRBJ1-2, with D possibly TRBD1 on 5 matching bases. From germline, CDR1 is MNHNS and CDR2 SASEGT. The CDR3 runs 13 residues. Trimming pared 4 bases from V and 4 bases from J, leaving 10 bases between. Here the CDR3 DNA reads TGTGCCAGCAGTGTGGGACTGTCCTATGGCTACACCTTC. Amino acid sequence: CASSVGLSYGYTF.